This T cell receptor (beta chain) was identified during a study of OX40 agonist ivuxolimab in advanced cancers. Study-level information: Ivuxolimab is an agonistic anti-OX40 (CD134) antibody, and patients were treated with it. Study-level results: Those patients achieving a partial response at 0.1-3.0 mg/kg showed among the lowest clonal expansion. The study did not work out the antigen specificity of the expanded peripheral T cells.

Peripheral blood came from all dose cohorts at three timepoints. The protocol was immunoSEQ multiplex PCR, while the TCRdb copy is restricted to in-frame clones and leaves out a portion. The repertoire holds 35,000 to 55,000 clones, with approximately 91% as singletons. V lost 5 bases and J 2 bases, leaving 16 bases between the germline ends. The CDR3 spans 15 residues. Germline CDR1 is MNHNY and CDR2 is SVGAGI (reference sequence). Points on this clone: Its specificity is not known.

The specimen was CD4+ or CD8+ T cells sorted from blood, collected in a trial of the OX40 agonist ivuxolimab. The receptor comes from an adult with an advanced solid tumor such as melanoma, head and neck, liver or kidney cancer. The chain carries TRBV6-6 and TRBJ2-7; D is ambiguous. The CDR3, as DNA: TGTGCCAGCAGTCCTATCCGTACAATCACCTACGAGCAGTACTTC. This encodes CASSPIRTITYEQYF.